These T cell receptor beta chains were read from a single sample in a study of T cell responses to AZD1222 COVID-19 vaccine. Some clones are missing from TCRdb's copy, which holds only in-frame ones; the method was immunoSEQ multiplex PCR. The sample includes 99,000 or so clones, roughly 88% of them seen just once. The starting material was peripheral blood, obtained on day 0 of AZD1222 vaccination. Receptors were obtained from an adult in good health. Both conserved end residues are part of each CDR3. Each record gives: clone size, V gene, J gene, D gene, CDR3 protein, CDR3 DNA. The D gene is left open where the match is weak. Where a row states a size, it is once, few, many or the class of an expanded clone; other rows omit it.

clone size: -; V gene: TRBV30; J gene: TRBJ1-2; D gene: TRBD1; CDR3 protein: CAWSSVAGGVYGYTF; CDR3 DNA: TGTGCCTGGAGTTCGGTTGCAGGGGGGGTCTATGGCTACACCTTC
clone size: -; V gene: TRBV3-1/TRBV3-2; J gene: TRBJ2-7; D gene: TRBD2; CDR3 protein: CASSQRPLGLAGGDEQYF; CDR3 DNA: TGTGCCAGCAGCCAAAGGCCCCTTGGACTAGCGGGAGGCGACGAGCAGTACTTC
clone size: -; V gene: TRBV7-2; J gene: TRBJ2-1; D gene: TRBD2; CDR3 protein: CASSPGTSRYNEQFF; CDR3 DNA: TGTGCCAGCAGCCCTGGGACTAGCAGATACAATGAGCAGTTCTTC
clone size: -; V gene: TRBV7-2; J gene: TRBJ2-5; D gene: -; CDR3 protein: CASSLSGLGETQYF; CDR3 DNA: TGTGCCAGCAGCTTATCTGGGCTAGGGGAGACCCAGTACTTC
clone size: -; V gene: TRBV28; J gene: TRBJ2-5; D gene: TRBD1; CDR3 protein: CASSRGTGGLETQYF; CDR3 DNA: TGTGCCAGCAGCCGAGGGACAGGGGGTTTGGAGACCCAGTACTTC
clone size: -; V gene: TRBV20-1; J gene: TRBJ2-2; D gene: -; CDR3 protein: CSASIPGANTGELFF; CDR3 DNA: TGCAGTGCTAGTATCCCGGGGGCCAACACCGGGGAGCTGTTTTTT
clone size: -; V gene: TRBV7-9; J gene: TRBJ1-2; D gene: -; CDR3 protein: CGGDNGYTF; CDR3 DNA: TGTGGCGGGGATAATGGCTACACCTTC
clone size: -; V gene: TRBV18; J gene: TRBJ2-1; D gene: -; CDR3 protein: CASSGGSYNEQFF; CDR3 DNA: TGTGCCAGCTCAGGCGGAAGCTACAATGAGCAGTTCTTC
clone size: -; V gene: TRBV10-1; J gene: TRBJ2-1; D gene: TRBD2; CDR3 protein: CASRGLAGPEQFF; CDR3 DNA: TGCGCCAGCAGAGGACTAGCGGGGCCTGAGCAGTTCTTC
clone size: -; V gene: TRBV6-4; J gene: TRBJ2-2; D gene: TRBD2; CDR3 protein: CASTPGGAGGTGELFF; CDR3 DNA: TGTGCCAGCACCCCGGGGGGGGCCGGGGGCACCGGGGAGCTGTTTTTT
clone size: once; V gene: TRBV13; J gene: TRBJ2-7; D gene: TRBD2; CDR3 protein: CASSSRTSGGVYAYEQYF; CDR3 DNA: TGTGCCAGCAGCTCCCGGACTAGCGGGGGGGTATACGCCTACGAGCAGTACTTC
clone size: -; V gene: TRBV29-1; J gene: TRBJ1-2; D gene: -; CDR3 protein: CSVEQNGPAAYGYTF; CDR3 DNA: TGCAGCGTTGAACAAAATGGACCCGCGGCCTATGGCTACACCTTC
clone size: once; V gene: TRBV15; J gene: TRBJ2-5; D gene: TRBD2; CDR3 protein: CATSRGRGGGVQETQYF; CDR3 DNA: TGTGCCACCAGCAGAGGTCGTGGCGGGGGGGTACAAGAGACCCAGTACTTC
clone size: -; V gene: TRBV5-1; J gene: TRBJ1-6; D gene: -; CDR3 protein: CASKIGTEAYNSPLHF; CDR3 DNA: TGCGCCAGCAAGATCGGGACGGAGGCCTATAATTCACCCCTCCACTTT
clone size: -; V gene: TRBV7-2; J gene: TRBJ1-5; D gene: TRBD1; CDR3 protein: CASQGGPGNQPQHF; CDR3 DNA: TGTGCCAGCCAGGGGGGACCGGGCAATCAGCCCCAGCATTTT
clone size: once; V gene: TRBV9; J gene: TRBJ1-5; D gene: -; CDR3 protein: CASSGARHQPQHF; CDR3 DNA: TGTGCCAGCAGCGGAGCGAGGCATCAGCCCCAGCATTTT
clone size: -; V gene: TRBV6-2/TRBV6-3; J gene: TRBJ2-3; D gene: -; CDR3 protein: CASSPGLPSTDTQYF; CDR3 DNA: TGTGCCAGCAGCCCTGGACTGCCTAGCACAGATACGCAGTATTTT
clone size: once; V gene: TRBV6-5; J gene: TRBJ2-5; D gene: TRBD2; CDR3 protein: CASSSGTSGQETQYF; CDR3 DNA: TGTGCCAGCAGTTCCGGGACTAGCGGCCAAGAGACCCAGTACTTC
clone size: -; V gene: TRBV25-1; J gene: TRBJ2-1; D gene: -; CDR3 protein: CASSEMAAGGSEQFF; CDR3 DNA: TGTGCCAGCAGTGAAATGGCGGCAGGGGGGAGTGAGCAGTTCTTC
clone size: -; V gene: TRBV19; J gene: TRBJ1-2; D gene: -; CDR3 protein: CASSIGGGNYGYTF; CDR3 DNA: TGTGCCAGTAGTATCGGTGGAGGGAACTATGGCTACACCTTC
clone size: -; V gene: TRBV10-2; J gene: TRBJ2-7; D gene: -; CDR3 protein: CASSEWGYEQYF; CDR3 DNA: TGCGCCAGCAGTGAGTGGGGGTACGAGCAGTACTTC
clone size: -; V gene: TRBV3-1/TRBV3-2; J gene: TRBJ2-3; D gene: -; CDR3 protein: CASSQDDTQYF; CDR3 DNA: TGTGCCAGCAGCCAAGACGATACGCAGTATTTT
clone size: -; V gene: TRBV19; J gene: TRBJ2-3; D gene: -; CDR3 protein: CASSIGGRTDTQYF; CDR3 DNA: TGTGCCAGTAGTATTGGGGGTCGCACAGATACGCAGTATTTT
clone size: -; V gene: TRBV9; J gene: TRBJ1-3; D gene: -; CDR3 protein: CASSVSFYSGNTIYF; CDR3 DNA: TGTGCCAGCAGCGTTAGTTTTTACTCTGGAAACACCATATATTTT
clone size: -; V gene: TRBV2; J gene: TRBJ2-2; D gene: -; CDR3 protein: CASTLTRSAGGELFF; CDR3 DNA: TGTGCCAGCACCCTGACCCGCTCGGCAGGAGGGGAGCTGTTTTTT
clone size: -; V gene: TRBV2; J gene: TRBJ1-1; D gene: -; CDR3 protein: CASSATRGVTEAFF; CDR3 DNA: TGTGCCAGCAGCGCAACTAGGGGAGTCACTGAAGCTTTCTTT
clone size: -; V gene: TRBV6-5; J gene: TRBJ2-7; D gene: TRBD2; CDR3 protein: CASRRDSGGEQYF; CDR3 DNA: TGTGCCAGCAGGAGAGATAGCGGGGGCGAGCAGTACTTC
clone size: -; V gene: TRBV5-6; J gene: TRBJ2-1; D gene: TRBD2; CDR3 protein: CASSYGLAASNEQFF; CDR3 DNA: TGTGCCAGCAGCTATGGACTAGCGGCGTCCAATGAGCAGTTCTTC